This TCR beta chain came from a study of identical twins. The V segment lost 4 bases and the J segment 8 bases; nucleotides outside the gene matches: 9. The germline CDR1 and CDR2 sequences are SGHKS and YYEKEE (reference sequence). The CDR3 is 15 residues long. TCRdb re-derived calls from the 5' RACE reads in MiXCR, one entry per CDR3 protein. This table holds just over 450,000 distinct CDR3 sequences, approximately 15% found once. This clonotype was recorded many times. A further study also used this sample, focusing on yellow fever vaccine responses in identical twins.

The receptor comes from a woman under 30 in good health. V usage is TRBV5-5 and J usage is TRBJ2-1; 10 bases line up with TRBD2. The sequencing input was CD4+ T cells sorted from blood. CDR3 coding DNA: TGTGCCAGCAGCCCGAGGCTAGCGGGAGAAGATGAGCAGTTCTTC. Translated, it gives CASSPRLAGEDEQFF. The full variable domain, its missing parts supplied by reference TRBV5-5 and TRBJ2-1, is DAGVTQSPTHLIKTRGQQVTLRCSPISGHKSVSWYQQVLGQGPQFIFQYYEKEERGRGNFPDRFSARQFPNYSSELNVNALLLGDSALYLCASSPRLAGEDEQFFGPGTRLTVL.